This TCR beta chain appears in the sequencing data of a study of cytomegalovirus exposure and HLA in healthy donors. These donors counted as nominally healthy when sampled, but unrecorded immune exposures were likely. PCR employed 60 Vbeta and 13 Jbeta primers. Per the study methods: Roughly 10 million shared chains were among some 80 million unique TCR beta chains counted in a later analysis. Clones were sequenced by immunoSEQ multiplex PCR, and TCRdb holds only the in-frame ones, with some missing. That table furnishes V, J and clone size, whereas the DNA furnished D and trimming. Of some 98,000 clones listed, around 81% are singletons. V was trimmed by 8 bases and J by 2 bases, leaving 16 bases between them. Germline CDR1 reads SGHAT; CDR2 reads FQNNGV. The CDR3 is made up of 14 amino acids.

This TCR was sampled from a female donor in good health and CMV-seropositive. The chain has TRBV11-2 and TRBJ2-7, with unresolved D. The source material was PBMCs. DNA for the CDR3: TGTGCCAGCCAGATCGCAGGCATCACCTACGAGCAGTACTTC. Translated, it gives CASQIAGITYEQYF.